A single sample is the source of the 26 T cell receptor beta chains below, sequenced in a study of cytomegalovirus exposure and HLA in healthy donors. Both 60 Vbeta primers and 13 Jbeta primers went into the PCR. The protocol was immunoSEQ multiplex PCR, while the TCRdb copy is restricted to in-frame clones and leaves out a portion. The table records approximately 170,000 clones, approximately 80% of them present only once. The sample consisted of PBMCs. These receptor sequences come from a woman between 40 and 55 years old in good health and CMV-seropositive.

The rearrangement uses TRBV18 and TRBJ2-5; D perhaps matches TRBD2 (6 bases). The germline V gene encodes CDR1 KGHSH and CDR2 LQKENI. The CDR3 is made up of 16 amino acids. The V end was cut by 5 bases, the J end by 4 bases, with 20 bases between. CDR3 region: CASSARQRGLTETQYF. CDR3 DNA sequence: TGTGCCAGCTCAGCTCGTCAGCGCGGACTAACAGAGACCCAGTACTTC. Based on the CDR3 plus reference TRBV18 and TRBJ2-5, the full variable domain is NAGVMQNPRHLVRRRGQEARLRCSPMKGHSHVYWYRQLPEEGLKFMVYLQKENIIDESGMPKERFSAEFPKEGPSILRIQQVVRGDSAAYFCASSARQRGLTETQYFGPGTRLLVL.

The chain employs TRBV5-6 and TRBJ1-4; 7 positions match TRBD1. This CDR3 region has 16 residues. Trimming took 4 bases from V and 3 from J; bases not matched to a gene: 9. Germline assignment: CDR1 SGHDT and CDR2 YYEEEE. CDR3 loop: CASSLLDREANEKLFF. The CDR3 DNA reads TGTGCCAGCAGCCTCCTCGACAGGGAGGCTAATGAAAAACTGTTTTTT.

The rearrangement uses TRBV5-1 and TRBJ2-5; D remains ambiguous. The CDR3 has 12 residues. Trimming removed 2 bases from V and 5 bases from J, with 7 bases in between. Looked up from germline, CDR1 is SGHRS and CDR2 is YFSETQ. CDR3 DNA sequence: TGCGCCAGCAGCTTTTCCGAGGAGACCCAGTACTTC. It yields the protein CASSFSEETQYF.

The DNA for the CDR3 is TGTGCCTGGAGCCCGGGACAGGGGGATTATGGCTACACCTTC. Translating gives CAWSPGQGDYGYTF. The chain is built from TRBV30 and TRBJ1-2; 11 bases fit TRBD1. V lost 3 bases and J lost 5; bases outside the gene matches: 5. CDR3 length: 14 residues. Germline V gives CDR1 GTSNPN, CDR2 SVGIG (reference sequence). Variable domain in full (rest from reference TRBV30 and TRBJ1-2): SQTIHQWPATLVQPVGSPLSLECTVEGTSNPNLYWYRQAAGRGLQLLFYSVGIGQISSEVPQNLSASRPQDRQFILSSKKLLLSDSGFYLCAWSPGQGDYGYTFGSGTRLTVV.

The chain combines TRBV5-4 with TRBJ2-2; 11 nucleotides agree with TRBD2. With V trimmed by 0 bases and J by 5 bases, 6 bases remained unmatched. This CDR3 spans 17 amino acids. Germline loops: CDR1 SGHNT, CDR2 YYREEE (reference sequence). CDR3 loop: CASSLAPTSGRTGELFF. The CDR3 region has the DNA TGTGCCAGCAGCTTGGCCCCTACTAGCGGGAGAACCGGGGAGCTGTTTTTT.

V usage is TRBV30 and J usage is TRBJ1-1; D is unresolved. The CDR3 totals 12 residues. Trimming removed 1 base at V and 1 base at J, with 4 bases between. CDR1 is GTSNPN and CDR2 is SVGIG in the germline V gene (reference sequence). The CDR3 coding sequence is TGTGCCTGGAGTGCTACGAACACTGAAGCTTTCTTT. Protein: CAWSATNTEAFF.

Comments on this clone: At the DNA level, this CDR3 is encoded by other sequences in the same sample as well. The V call is TRBV18, the J call TRBJ1-5; D possibly corresponds to TRBD1 (6 bases). Trimming took off 3 bases at V and 2 bases at J, with 8 bases between the two ends. CDR1 KGHSH and CDR2 LQKENI come from the germline V gene. This CDR3 is 14 amino acids long. CDR3 DNA: TGTGCCAGCTCACCCTCAGGGGGCAATCAGCCCCAGCATTTT. Translated, it gives CASSPSGGNQPQHF.

This chain links TRBV2 with TRBJ2-1, with a possible D match to TRBD1 (6 bases). The CDR3 runs 13 residues. Germline loops: CDR1 SNHLY, CDR2 FYNNEI. Trimming took 4 bases from V and 6 from J, leaving 10 bases between them. The CDR3 DNA is TGTGCCAGCAGTGGACAGGTGGGCAATGAGCAGTTCTTC. This gives the protein CASSGQVGNEQFF. The entire variable domain, with the rest obtained from reference TRBV2 and TRBJ2-1, is as follows: EPEVTQTPSHQVTQMGQEVILRCVPISNHLYFYWYRQILGQKVEFLVSFYNNEISEKSEIFDDQFSVERPDGSNFTLKIRSTKLEDSAMYFCASSGQVGNEQFFGPGTRLTVL.

V usage is TRBV6-6 and J usage is TRBJ2-7, with 15 bases matching TRBD2. The CDR3 is 16 amino acids. After removal of 2 bases from V and 4 bases from J, the junction contained 3 bases not matched to a gene. CDR1 and CDR2 (germline): MNHNY, SVGAGI (reference sequence). CDR3 in amino acids: CASSYRGTSGGYEQYF. Written as DNA, the CDR3 is TGTGCCAGCAGTTACCGCGGGACTAGCGGGGGGTACGAGCAGTACTTC.

The V and J genes are TRBV5-1 and TRBJ2-2; 9 bases line up with TRBD2. Germline V gene lookup returns CDR1 SGHRS and CDR2 YFSETQ. The CDR3 covers 17 residues. Trimming cost V 1 base and J 6 bases; bases outside gene matches: 10. The CDR3 region has the DNA TGCGCCAGCAGCTTGAGGGGGGCTAGCGGGACCGCCGGGGAGCTGTTTTTT. Its protein is CASSLRGASGTAGELFF.

J is TRBJ2-3 and V is TRBV2; 12 nucleotides match TRBD1. The germline gives CDR1 SNHLY, CDR2 FYNNEI. The CDR3 has 14 amino acids. V was clipped by 10 bases and J by 0 bases; unmatched bases: 2. The CDR3 sequence: CATGQGASTDTQYF. In DNA, the CDR3 is TGTGCCACGGGACAGGGGGCAAGCACAGATACGCAGTATTTT. Using reference TRBV2 and TRBJ2-3 for the parts outside the CDR3, the full variable domain is EPEVTQTPSHQVTQMGQEVILRCVPISNHLYFYWYRQILGQKVEFLVSFYNNEISEKSEIFDDQFSVERPDGSNFTLKIRSTKLEDSAMYFCATGQGASTDTQYFGPGTRLTVL.

The chain uses TRBV27 and TRBJ2-7, with D perhaps TRBD2 (5 bases). Germline V gene sequence: CDR1 MNHEY, CDR2 SMNVEV (reference sequence). V was cut by 4 bases and J by 7 bases, with 26 bases left in between. CDR3 length: 17 amino acids. The DNA for the CDR3 is TGTGCCAGCAGTTCAAACCCGGAAAGCGGACTCCGGCGGGAGCAGTACTTC. It codes for CASSSNPESGLRREQYF.

The chain employs TRBV28 and TRBJ1-2; TRBD1 might be the D (6 bases). Germline CDR1 MDHEN, CDR2 SYDVKM. The V end was cut by 11 bases, the J end by 8 bases, with 27 bases between. This CDR3 has 15 amino acids. The CDR3: CAQGNRDTLMGGYTF. CDR3 coding DNA: TGTGCCCAGGGGAACCGGGACACATTGATGGGGGGCTACACCTTC.

This clone was counted a single time. This chain links TRBV9 with TRBJ1-4; no clear D. Germline V gives CDR1 SGDLS, CDR2 YYNGEE. The CDR3 consists of 15 residues. Trimming stripped 4 bases from V and 6 bases from J, with 16 bases between. CDR3 protein: CASSSTGRADEKLFF. In DNA form, the CDR3 reads TGTGCCAGCAGCTCAACGGGGAGGGCGGATGAAAAACTGTTTTTT.

The chain has TRBV30 and TRBJ1-1, with 9 bases that match TRBD1. J gave up 3 bases and V 2 bases, and 4 bases lay outside the gene matches. CDR1 is GTSNPN and CDR2 is SVGIG in the germline V gene (reference sequence). The CDR3 has 14 amino acids. The CDR3 loop is CAWSHRGLYTEAFF. CDR3 DNA: TGTGCCTGGAGTCACAGGGGGCTGTACACTGAAGCTTTCTTT.

The chain joins TRBV5-4 to TRBJ1-3, with D maybe TRBD1 (6 bases). This CDR3 is 15 amino acids long. The germline CDR1 and CDR2 sequences are SGHNT and YYREEE (reference sequence). V shed 4 bases and J shed 0 bases, with 11 bases lying between them. This CDR3 reads CASSQDSRSGNTIYF. In nucleotides, the CDR3 is TGTGCCAGCAGCCAGGACAGCCGCTCTGGAAACACCATATATTTT.

The CDR3 nucleotides are TGCGCCAGCAGCCCTGCCGGGACAGGGAGATACGAGCAGTACTTC. Residues: CASSPAGTGRYEQYF. V gene TRBV5-1 combines with J gene TRBJ2-7; 9 bases fit TRBD1. V lost 4 bases and J lost 4; bases outside the gene matches: 9. This CDR3 has 15 residues. Looked up from germline, CDR1 is SGHRS and CDR2 is YFSETQ.

V is TRBV10-1 and J is TRBJ2-1; 8 bases agree with TRBD1. In germline, CDR1 is WNHNN, CDR2 SYGVQD (reference sequence). This CDR3 spans 17 amino acids. The V segment lost 0 bases and the J segment 3 bases; nucleotides outside the gene matches: 7. CDR3 region: CASSESRRQGHYNEQFF. CDR3 nucleotides: TGCGCCAGCAGTGAGTCGAGAAGACAGGGGCACTACAATGAGCAGTTCTTC.

The chain employs TRBV7-9 and TRBJ2-5; 10 bases align to TRBD2. CDR1 SEHNR and CDR2 FQNEAQ come from the germline V gene (reference sequence). The CDR3 has 14 residues. The ends lost 5 bases at V and 3 bases at J; junction bases unmatched: 3. CDR3 sequence (DNA): TGTGCCAGCAGCCTTGGACTAGCGGAAGAGACCCAGTACTTC. Residues: CASSLGLAEETQYF.

This chain links TRBV28 with TRBJ1-1; tentative D call: TRBD1 (5 bases). The CDR3 contains 12 residues. The germline CDR1 and CDR2 sequences are MDHEN and SYDVKM. V was cut by 10 bases and J by 1 base, with 10 bases left in between. The CDR3 loop reads CATMGGNTEAFF. CDR3 nucleotide sequence: TGTGCCACTATGGGGGGGAACACTGAAGCTTTCTTT.

The rearrangement joins TRBV6-5 to TRBJ2-7, with D possibly matching TRBD2 (5 bases). Germline CDR1 and CDR2: MNHEY and SVGAGI. The CDR3 extends over 14 amino acids. V lost 0 bases to trimming and J lost 0 bases, with 6 bases between them. CDR3 sequence (DNA): TGTGCCAGCAGTTACTCCCGGGACTCCTACGAGCAGTACTTC. Translated: CASSYSRDSYEQYF.

CDR3 nucleotides: TGTGCCAGCAGCGAAGGGGGGACAGGGGGTCCAGATACGCAGTATTTT. Encoded protein: CASSEGGTGGPDTQYF. This rearrangement joins TRBV11-3 to TRBJ2-3; 11 bases agree with TRBD1. The V segment lost 5 bases and the J segment 4 bases; nucleotides outside the gene matches: 8. This CDR3 spans 16 amino acids. Per the germline V gene, CDR1 is SGHNT and CDR2 is YENEEA.

The genes are TRBV7-2 and TRBJ2-1; D is unresolved. The CDR3 totals 15 residues. V was trimmed by 3 bases and J by 0 bases, leaving 9 bases between them. The V gene's germline CDR1 is SGHTA and CDR2 FQGNSA. CDR3 sequence (DNA): TGTGCCAGCAGCTTCACGGGTTCCTCCTACAATGAGCAGTTCTTC. Residues: CASSFTGSSYNEQFF. The complete variable domain, with remaining parts taken from reference TRBV7-2 and TRBJ2-1, reads GAGVSQSPSNKVTEKGKDVELRCDPISGHTALYWYRQSLGQGLEFLIYFQGNSAPDKSGLPSDRFSAERTGGSVSTLTIQRTQQEDSAVYLCASSFTGSSYNEQFFGPGTRLTVL.

The chain combines TRBV19 with TRBJ1-4, with 8 bases aligning to TRBD1. The J segment lost 6 bases and the V segment lost 5 bases, leaving 5 bases of the junction unmatched. In germline, CDR1 is LNHDA, CDR2 SQIVND (reference sequence). This CDR3 comprises 14 residues. Here the CDR3 reads CASSQGARYEKLFF. The DNA for the CDR3 is TGTGCCAGTAGTCAGGGGGCGCGGTATGAAAAACTGTTTTTT.

The chain is built from TRBV5-6 and TRBJ1-3, with 9 bases matching TRBD1. V was clipped by 4 bases and J by 6 bases; unmatched bases: 8. Per the germline V gene, CDR1 is SGHDT and CDR2 is YYEEEE. This CDR3 is built from 15 residues. The CDR3 coding sequence is TGTGCCAGCAGCGGCCGGGACAGGGTAGCAAACACCATATATTTT. Residues: CASSGRDRVANTIYF.

This chain joins TRBV11-2 and TRBJ1-4; 8 nucleotides line up with TRBD1. Germline-derived CDR1 and CDR2 are SGHAT and FQNNGV. The V and J ends lost 5 bases and 0 bases, in that order; junction bases with no gene match: 5. This CDR3 comprises 16 residues. The CDR3 loop reads CASSDRGAATNEKLFF. As DNA, the CDR3 is TGTGCCAGCAGCGACAGGGGCGCTGCAACTAATGAAAAACTGTTTTTT.